These 4 T cell receptor beta chains were all obtained from the same sample, sequenced in a study of vaccination and CD4 T cells after COVID-19. Antigens for these TCRs are unknown. The sample's treatment: approximately 11-day PBMC culture with coronavirus spike peptide pools or control peptides (ViraFEST assay). Sequencing of cultured CD4+ T cell DNA used the Oncomine TCR Beta short-read assay. TCRdb redid the calling of the PCR reads with MiXCR, one entry per CDR3 protein. Here the sample spans fewer than 15,000 distinct CDR3 sequences, approximately 50% being singletons. Sequenced: CD4+ T cells from blood, cultured in vitro. The receptors were gathered from a human donor who had recovered from COVID-19.

A few counts support this clonotype. The chain is built from TRBV24-1 and TRBJ1-1, with TRBD1 matching over 10 bases. Germline V gives CDR1 KGHDR, CDR2 SFDVKD. The CDR3 sequence is 15 residues long. The V and J ends lost 4 bases and 5 bases, in that order; junction bases with no gene match: 6. The CDR3 DNA reads TGTGCCACCAGTGAACGACAGGGGGCGGTGACTGAAGCTTTCTTT. Translating gives CATSERQGAVTEAFF.

This clonotype showed up just a few times. This sequence joins TRBV12-3 or TRBV12-4 and TRBJ1-5; the D is unclear. V was shortened by 7 bases and J by 5 bases, with 12 bases between the two germline ends. This CDR3 is 13 amino acids long. Here the CDR3 reads CASKGQDHQPQHF. The CDR3 DNA follows: TGTGCCAGCAAAGGGCAGGATCATCAGCCCCAGCATTTT.

V and J are TRBV20-1 and TRBJ2-1; 7 bases fit TRBD2. This CDR3 region has 14 residues. From germline, CDR1 is DFQATT and CDR2 SNEGSKA (reference sequence). V dropped 4 bases and J dropped 10; count of bases not matched to a gene: 13. The CDR3: CSAIGERGLAEQFF. The CDR3 DNA is TGCAGTGCTATCGGAGAGCGGGGACTTGCCGAGCAGTTCTTC.

The V gene is TRBV20-1, the J gene TRBJ1-2; TRBD1 matches 7 bases. This CDR3 is built from 15 residues. Trimming at V came to 2 bases and at J to 4 bases, leaving 10 bases not matched to a gene. Per germline, CDR1 DFQATT and CDR2 SNEGSKA (reference sequence). This CDR3 is CSARTRQGVSYGYTF. DNA for the CDR3: TGCAGTGCTAGAACTCGGCAGGGGGTATCCTATGGCTACACCTTC.